Sequencing of this T cell receptor beta chain was carried out in a study of T-cell reconstitution after alpha-beta-depleted transplantation in children. Study results and caveats: About two months after transplant, alpha-beta T cells reportedly came from several hundred expanded graft clones. After transplant, high TCRbeta diversity at day 60 in some patients arose from surviving recipient T cells and thymic progenitors. It was newly produced T cells that mostly accounted for T-cell counts and diversity one year after transplant.

Unique molecular identifiers were incorporated during preparation of the TCRbeta library. TCRdb recomputed calls from the PCR reads with MiXCR, one row per CDR3 protein. The data show 250,000 to 400,000 distinct CDR3 sequences, with about a quarter seen just once and roughly 9.8% held by the top ten. CDR3 length: 13 residues. Per the germline V gene, CDR1 is LGHNA and CDR2 is YNFKEQ. Trimming cost V 1 base and J 6 bases, with 9 bases left between them. This clonotype was seen a handful of times. What it binds is not known. The sequences come from PBMCs, mostly from graft donor cells, collected 180 days after TCRalphabeta/CD19-depleted stem cell transplant. The source is a male patient younger than 18 who had a stem cell transplant for acute lymphoblastic leukemia, so the T cells may come from the graft donor. The chain has TRBV4-2 and TRBJ1-1; TRBD1 might be the D (5 bases). The CDR3 is CASSQVEGPEAFF. In DNA, the CDR3 is TGTGCCAGCAGCCAAGTAGAGGGGCCTGAAGCTTTCTTT.